A single sample gave rise to the 7 T cell receptor beta chains below, sequenced in a study of neurological immune-mediated disorders. TCRdb fed the 5' RACE reads into MiXCR, producing one record per CDR3 protein. The sample has tens of thousands of distinct CDR3 sequences; about 3.5% are singletons. The specimen sequenced was PBMCs. The receptors were gathered from a woman in her fifties or sixties with multiple sclerosis.

This clonotype was seen ten or more times. The chain has TRBV4-3 and TRBJ2-7, with a weak D call TRBD2 (6 bases). The CDR3 is 13 amino acids. V shed 2 bases and J shed 7 bases, with 12 bases lying between them. CDR1 LGHNA and CDR2 YSLEER come from the germline V gene. CDR3 protein: CASSQTPGEEQYF. CDR3 bases: TGCGCCAGCAGCCAAACCCCGGGAGAGGAGCAGTACTTC.

In this sample, this clonotype turned up many times. The chain uses TRBV29-1 and TRBJ2-3; 10 bases are shared with TRBD1. Looked up from germline, CDR1 is SQVTM and CDR2 is ANQGSEA. The CDR3 spans 15 residues. Losses at the gene ends were 4 bases for V and 2 bases for J; bases not matched to a gene: 6. CDR3 nucleotide sequence: TGCAGCGTTGGGGACAGGGGAAGGTCCACAGATACGCAGTATTTT. This gives the protein CSVGDRGRSTDTQYF.

In this sample, this clonotype turned up a few times. The chain uses TRBV11-3 and TRBJ2-1, with TRBD2 matching over 11 bases. CDR1 and CDR2 from the germline V gene are SGHNT and YENEEA. V shed 5 bases, J shed 7 bases, and the junction held 4 bases outside the gene matches. The CDR3 totals 14 residues. The CDR3 loop reads CASSLGLAANEQFF. DNA for the CDR3: TGTGCCAGCAGCCTGGGACTAGCGGCGAATGAGCAGTTCTTC.

This clonotype showed up just a few times. One base away lies a much larger clone, so this may be a sequencing read error. This rearrangement joins TRBV5-1 to TRBJ2-3; D ambiguous. The V gene's germline CDR1 is SGHRS and CDR2 YFSETQ. V was pared by 5 bases and J by 2 bases, with 6 bases between. The CDR3 is 12 amino acids. CDR3 bases: TGCGCCAGCAGTTTTAACACAGATACGCAGTATTTT. Amino acids: CASSFNTDTQYF. Combining the CDR3 with reference TRBV5-1 and TRBJ2-3 gives the whole variable domain KAGVTQTPRYLIKTRGQQVTLSCSPISGHRSVSWYQQTPGQGLQFLFEYFSETQRNKGNFPGRFSGRQFSNSRSEMNVSTLELGDSALYLCASSFNTDTQYFGPGTRLTVL.

This clonotype was recorded many times. The gene calls are TRBV9 and TRBJ1-2; 9 bases map to TRBD1. The CDR3 is 14 amino acids. The J segment lost 7 bases and the V segment lost 4 bases, leaving 8 bases of the junction unmatched. CDR1 is SGDLS, CDR2 YYNGEE, per germline. This CDR3 is CASSPGTGRSGYTF. CDR3 sequence (DNA): TGTGCCAGCAGCCCAGGGACAGGGAGGAGTGGCTACACCTTC.

This clonotype has a count of ten or more. The chain links TRBV20-1 to TRBJ2-1; 14 bases map to TRBD2. Trimming cost V 4 bases and J 0 bases; bases outside gene matches: 8. In germline, CDR1 is DFQATT, CDR2 SNEGSKA (reference sequence). The CDR3 has 18 residues. CDR3: CSATGLAGGLSSYNEQFF. In DNA, the CDR3 is TGCAGTGCTACCGGACTAGCGGGAGGTCTCAGCTCCTACAATGAGCAGTTCTTC.

This clonotype was seen repeatedly, ten times or more. The chain links TRBV11-2 to TRBJ1-2; D gene uncertain. Trimming cost V 8 bases and J 6 bases, with 10 bases left between them. The length of the CDR3 is 11 residues. Germline V gene data show CDR1 as SGHAT and CDR2 as FQNNGV. CDR3 region: CASALKNGYTF. For the CDR3, the DNA is TGTGCCAGCGCGCTTAAGAATGGCTACACCTTC.